These 20 T cell receptor beta chains were all obtained from the same sample, sequenced in a study of T cell repertoires in cytomegalovirus infection (dated by TCRdb to about 2019). TCRdb names Illumina HiSeq 1500 as the instrument used. TCRdb handled the public reads itself, with Q25 trimming in fastp and clone calling in MiXCR, and kept productive beta chains. Identical CDR3 proteins give one entry, which carries the most common genes and DNA. Present in this sample are approximately 70,000 distinct CDR3 sequences, 20% to 25% of which were seen just once. 60% to 85% of the sample is taken by the ten largest. No antigens are known for them. Sequencing was performed on PBMCs, sequenced either directly or after in vitro stimulation (not recorded which). The origin of the receptors is a human donor in good health (CMV status not recorded). Some clones in this sample may be carry-over from other donors' samples.

The table lists this clonotype with many counts. V is TRBV7-2 and J is TRBJ2-1; weak D call: TRBD2 (6 bases). The CDR3 has 18 amino acids. Looked up from germline, CDR1 is SGHTA and CDR2 is FQGNSA. V lost 3 bases, J lost 6 bases, and 24 bases lay in between. The CDR3 DNA is TGTGCCAGCAGCTTTCCCTCGTCCCGTTACCCCGGGGGCAATGAGCAGTTCTTC. Its translation: CASSFPSSRYPGGNEQFF.

This clonotype showed up many times. The chain has TRBV7-2 and TRBJ2-2; a possible D gene is TRBD1 (5 bases). The CDR3 is made up of 12 amino acids. Germline V gene data show CDR1 as SGHTA and CDR2 as FQGNSA. The V end was cut by 4 bases, the J end by 7 bases, with 7 bases between. CDR3 sequence reads: CASSSGFGELFF. CDR3 coding DNA: TGTGCCAGCAGCTCAGGGTTCGGGGAGCTGTTTTTT.

The chain is built from TRBV19 and TRBJ2-3; 7 nucleotides line up with TRBD1. The ends lost 5 bases at V and 6 bases at J; junction bases unmatched: 14. In germline, CDR1 is LNHDA, CDR2 SQIVND (reference sequence). CDR3 length equals 16 residues. CDR3 DNA: TGTGCCAGTAGTCCCCCAGCGACAGGGCTTGCGGATACGCAGTATTTT. Translating gives CASSPPATGLADTQYF.

This clonotype turned up a few times. J is TRBJ1-2 and V is TRBV7-2, with unresolved D. Germline V gene data show CDR1 as SGHTA and CDR2 as FQGNSA. The CDR3 runs 14 residues. V dropped 1 base and J dropped 8 bases, with 14 bases sitting between them. The CDR3 loop reads CASSLGLFSRGYTF. The CDR3 DNA is TGTGCCAGCAGCTTAGGGCTTTTCTCGAGAGGCTACACCTTC.

The sample holds many counts of this clonotype. The CDR3 bases are TGTGCCAGCAGCTTAGACAGTGTTAGCCAAGAGACCCAGTACTTC. Residues: CASSLDSVSQETQYF. This chain uses TRBV7-6 with TRBJ2-5, with no clear D. Germline lookup yields CDR1 SGHVS and CDR2 FNYEAQ. Trimming took 1 base from V and 1 from J, leaving 10 bases between them. This CDR3 comprises 15 residues.

In its sample, this clonotype was seen many times. The chain combines TRBV7-2 with TRBJ1-2; D perhaps matches TRBD1 (5 bases). Germline V gene lookup returns CDR1 SGHTA and CDR2 FQGNSA. The ends were cut back, 5 bases at V and 0 bases at J, with 13 bases in the middle. This CDR3 comprises 15 residues. The chain's CDR3 is CASSEGPGPNYGYTF. The DNA of the CDR3 is TGTGCCAGCAGCGAAGGCCCAGGGCCTAACTATGGCTACACCTTC.

This clonotype was observed at least ten times. The chain joins TRBV7-2 to TRBJ2-7, with a tentative D call TRBD1 (6 bases). The CDR3 runs 14 residues. Trimming removed 1 base at V and 5 bases at J, with 12 bases between. Germline CDR1 is SGHTA and CDR2 is FQGNSA. This CDR3 is CASSLDGTLDEQYF. The CDR3 nucleotides are TGTGCCAGCAGCTTAGACGGGACATTGGACGAGCAGTACTTC.

This clonotype was counted many times. The CDR3 bases are TGTGCCAGCAGTTTAAAGGGCAGAAACTACGAGCAGTACTTC. It yields the protein CASSLKGRNYEQYF. This chain joins TRBV12-3 or TRBV12-4 and TRBJ2-7, with D uncertain. The V and J ends lost 2 bases and 3 bases respectively, with 11 bases between them. CDR3 length: 14 amino acids.

The rearrangement joins TRBV30 to TRBJ1-1, with TRBD1 identical over 8 bases. Germline CDR1 reads GTSNPN; CDR2 reads SVGIG (reference sequence). CDR3 length: 14 amino acids. The J segment lost 1 base and the V segment lost 2 bases, leaving 3 bases of the junction unmatched. CDR3 protein: CAWSPGQGNTEAFF. The CDR3 region has the DNA TGTGCCTGGAGTCCCGGACAGGGGAACACTGAAGCTTTCTTT.

This clonotype was picked up one time. This rearrangement joins TRBV12-5 to TRBJ1-1; D might be TRBD1 (6 bases). Trimming shortened V by 1 base and J by 5 bases, and 8 bases separated the two germline ends. This CDR3 is built from 13 residues. Germline V lookup: CDR1 LGHNT, CDR2 FRNRAP. The CDR3 DNA is TGTGCTAGTGGTTTGGATCAGGGGACTGAAGCTTTCTTT. Its translation: CASGLDQGTEAFF.

This clonotype was detected a few times. J is TRBJ2-7 and V is TRBV7-6; D perhaps matches TRBD2 (5 bases). Per the germline V gene, CDR1 is SGHVS and CDR2 is FNYEAQ. The CDR3 loop spans 17 amino acids. V was clipped by 5 bases and J by 6 bases, with 26 bases between them. CDR3 DNA sequence: TGTGCCAGCAGCCCGGCAGGTCCTTTTGGGCTAGCTAGCGAGCAGTACGTC. The encoded protein is CASSPAGPFGLASEQYV.

The chain couples TRBV28 to TRBJ2-5; D might be TRBD1 or TRBD2, each matching 6 bases. V dropped 2 bases and J dropped 4 bases, with 11 bases sitting between them. The CDR3 spans 14 residues. CDR1 and CDR2 from the germline V gene are MDHEN and SYDVKM. CDR3: CASSLGGRVETQYF. DNA of the CDR3: TGTGCCAGCAGTTTAGGGGGGCGCGTAGAGACCCAGTACTTC.

The CDR3 coding sequence is TGTGCCAGCACGTCTAGCTGGGAGACCCAGTACTTC. It codes for CASTSSWETQYF. This chain joins TRBV12-3 or TRBV12-4 and TRBJ2-5, with a tentative D call TRBD2 (5 bases). This CDR3 is 12 amino acids long. The ends were cut back, 7 bases at V and 5 bases at J, with 11 bases in the middle.

This clonotype was picked up a small number of times. The chain couples TRBV6-1 to TRBJ2-1; the match to TRBD2 covers 9 bases. The CDR3 length is 16 residues. The V segment lost 6 bases and the J segment 0 bases; nucleotides outside the gene matches: 6. Germline V gene sequence: CDR1 MNHNS, CDR2 SASEGT. CDR3 loop: CASRIETSGSYNEQFF. In nucleotides, the CDR3 is TGTGCCAGCAGAATAGAGACTAGCGGCTCCTACAATGAGCAGTTCTTC.

This clonotype was seen many times. The V gene is TRBV19, the J gene TRBJ1-2; 10 nucleotides match TRBD1. The CDR3 is made up of 14 amino acids. J gave up 7 bases and V 5 bases, and 7 bases lay outside the gene matches. From germline, CDR1 is LNHDA and CDR2 SQIVND (reference sequence). CDR3 DNA: TGTGCCAGTAGTCCCAGACAGGGGGCTGGTGGCTACACCTTC. As protein: CASSPRQGAGGYTF.

The DNA of the CDR3 is TGCGCCAGCAGCCAAGTTGACAGATCCTACGAGCAGTACTTC. It encodes CASSQVDRSYEQYF. This chain uses TRBV4-3 with TRBJ2-7; D is possibly TRBD1 (5 bases). Trimming took off 1 base at V and 1 base at J, with 8 bases between the two ends. Germline V CDR1 and CDR2: LGHNA, YSLEER. This CDR3 has 14 residues.

This clonotype has only a few counts. CDR3 sequence (DNA): TGTGCCAGCAGCTCATTCAAGACTACTTACGAGCAGTACTTC. Its protein product is CASSSFKTTYEQYF. V and J are TRBV7-2 and TRBJ2-7, with a possible D match to TRBD2 (5 bases). The germline V gene has CDR1 SGHTA and CDR2 FQGNSA. The CDR3 contains 14 residues. V was clipped by 4 bases and J by 4 bases, with 14 bases between them.

The sample holds a few counts of this clonotype. The chain uses TRBV25-1 and TRBJ2-1, with TRBD2 identical over 8 bases. Germline loops: CDR1 MGHDK, CDR2 SYGVNS. This CDR3 contains 15 residues. V shed 0 bases and J 7 bases; nucleotides not matched to a gene: 5. The CDR3 spells CASSEYGGRINEQFF. For the CDR3, the DNA is TGTGCCAGCAGTGAATATGGCGGGAGGATAAATGAGCAGTTCTTC.

The chain joins TRBV4-3 to TRBJ2-1; D not resolved. Per the germline V gene, CDR1 is LGHNA and CDR2 is YSLEER. CDR3 length: 16 residues. Trimming took 0 bases from V and 3 from J, leaving 12 bases between them. The CDR3 DNA follows: TGCGCCAGCAGCCAAGAATGGGCTCCTGTCTACAATGAGCAGTTCTTC. Translated: CASSQEWAPVYNEQFF.

The gene calls are TRBV24-1 and TRBJ2-1; 11 bases are shared with TRBD2. Germline-derived CDR1 and CDR2 are KGHDR and SFDVKD. The J segment lost 4 bases and the V segment lost 4 bases, leaving 5 bases of the junction unmatched. The CDR3 runs to 16 residues. CDR3 nucleotide sequence: TGTGCCACCAGTGACCCGGGACTAGCGGTTTACAATGAGCAGTTCTTC. This encodes CATSDPGLAVYNEQFF.